This T cell receptor beta chain stems from a study of control samples from healthy donors and cancer patients. Some clones are missing from TCRdb's copy, which holds only in-frame ones; the method was immunoSEQ multiplex PCR. The repertoire holds about 190,000 clones, with about 91% as singletons. This clone was recorded once. Germline V gene sequence: CDR1 LNHDA, CDR2 SQIVND (reference sequence). The germline V and J ends were trimmed by 3 bases and 5 bases, with 16 bases remaining between them. The CDR3 loop spans 15 amino acids. Sequenced material: blood. The chain combines TRBV19 with TRBJ1-2; no reliable D call. This TCR came from a young man in good health. This CDR3 is CASSIGQEVRYGYTF. CDR3 coding DNA: TGTGCCAGTAGTATCGGGCAGGAGGTTCGGTATGGCTACACCTTC.